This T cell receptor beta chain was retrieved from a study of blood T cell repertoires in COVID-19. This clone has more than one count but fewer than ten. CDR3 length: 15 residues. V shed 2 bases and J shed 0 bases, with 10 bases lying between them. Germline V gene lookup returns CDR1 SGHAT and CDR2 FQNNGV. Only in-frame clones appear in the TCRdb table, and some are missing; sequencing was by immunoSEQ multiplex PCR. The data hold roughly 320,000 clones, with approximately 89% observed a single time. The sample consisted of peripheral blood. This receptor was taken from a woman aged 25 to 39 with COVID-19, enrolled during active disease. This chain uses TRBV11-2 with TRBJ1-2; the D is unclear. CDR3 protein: CASSLSPRSNYGYTF. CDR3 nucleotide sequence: TGTGCCAGCAGCTTAAGCCCCCGATCTAACTATGGCTACACCTTC.